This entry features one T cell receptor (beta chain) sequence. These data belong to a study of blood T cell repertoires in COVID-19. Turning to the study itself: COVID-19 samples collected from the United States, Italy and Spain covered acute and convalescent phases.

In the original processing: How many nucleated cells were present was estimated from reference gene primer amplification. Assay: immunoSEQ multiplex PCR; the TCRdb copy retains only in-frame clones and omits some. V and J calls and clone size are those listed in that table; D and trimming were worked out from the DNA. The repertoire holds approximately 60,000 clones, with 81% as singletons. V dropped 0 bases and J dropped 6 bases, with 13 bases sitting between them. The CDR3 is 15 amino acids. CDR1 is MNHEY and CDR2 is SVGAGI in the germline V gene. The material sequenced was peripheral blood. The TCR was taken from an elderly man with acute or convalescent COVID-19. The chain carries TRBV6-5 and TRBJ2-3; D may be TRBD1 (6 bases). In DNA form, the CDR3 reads TGTGCCAGCAGTTACTCGCGTCCAGGGGAGGATACGCAGTATTTT. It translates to CASSYSRPGEDTQYF.